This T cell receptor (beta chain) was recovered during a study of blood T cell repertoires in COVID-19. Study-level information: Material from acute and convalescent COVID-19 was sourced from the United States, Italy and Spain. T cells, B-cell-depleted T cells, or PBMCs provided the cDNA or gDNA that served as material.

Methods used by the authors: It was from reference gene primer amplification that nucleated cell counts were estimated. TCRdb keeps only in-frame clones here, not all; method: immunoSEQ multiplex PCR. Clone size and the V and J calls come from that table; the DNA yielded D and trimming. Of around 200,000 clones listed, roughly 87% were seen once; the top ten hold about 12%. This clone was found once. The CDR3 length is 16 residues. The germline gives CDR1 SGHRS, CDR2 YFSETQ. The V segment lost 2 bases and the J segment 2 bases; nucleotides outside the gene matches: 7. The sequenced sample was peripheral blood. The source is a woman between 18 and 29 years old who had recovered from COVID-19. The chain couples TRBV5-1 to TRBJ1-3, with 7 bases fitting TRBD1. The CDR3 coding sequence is TGCGCCAGCAGCTTATCAACAGGGGCGGCTGGAAACACCATATATTTT. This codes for CASSLSTGAAGNTIYF.